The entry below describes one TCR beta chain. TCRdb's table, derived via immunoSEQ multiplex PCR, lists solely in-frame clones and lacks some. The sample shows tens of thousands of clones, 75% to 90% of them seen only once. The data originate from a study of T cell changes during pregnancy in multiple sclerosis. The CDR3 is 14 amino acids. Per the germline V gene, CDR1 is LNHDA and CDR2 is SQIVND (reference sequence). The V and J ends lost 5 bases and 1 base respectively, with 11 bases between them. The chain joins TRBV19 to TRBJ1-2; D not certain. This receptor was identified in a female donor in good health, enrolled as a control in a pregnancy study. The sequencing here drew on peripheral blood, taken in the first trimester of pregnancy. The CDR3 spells CASSQPGFNYGYTF. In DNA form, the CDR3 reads TGTGCCAGTAGTCAGCCGGGATTTAACTATGGCTACACCTTC.